This TCR beta chain was sequenced during a study of tumor-infiltrating lymphocytes in primary liver carcinoma. Notes on the study in general: Only around 7.5-24% of top clones occurred in all five tumor regions.

The CDR3 runs to 15 residues. The germline V gene encodes CDR1 LGHNA and CDR2 YSLEER. Trimming shortened V by 0 bases and J by 9 bases, and 18 bases separated the two germline ends. Priming with a constant-region primer yielded TCR beta cDNA from around 540 ng total RNA. Slightly modified ARM-PCR served as the procedure for the TCR beta libraries. These libraries came from three rounds of nested multiplex PCR. With TRBV1-TRBV30 forward primers and a C-beta reverse primer, the first two PCR rounds were run for approximately 10 cycles each. TCRdb redid the calling of the multiplex PCR reads with MiXCR, one entry per CDR3 protein. The sample holds about 22,000 distinct CDR3 sequences, more than 75% seen once. Points on this clonotype: The antigen is undetermined.

It was from roughly 20-30 mg of unsorted bulk tissue that RNA and DNA were co-extracted. This chain links TRBV4-3 with TRBJ2-7; tentative D call: TRBD2 (5 bases). Input material: liver tumor tissue from sampling region 2. Stated subset: tumor region T2, inferior pole. The TCR originated in a woman in her thirties with primary liver carcinoma and hepatitis B virus infection. CDR3 sequence: CASSQDFPGSYGQYF. The CDR3 nucleotides read TGCGCCAGCAGCCAAGATTTTCCGGGGTCCTATGGGCAGTACTTC.